A single TCR beta chain is shown here with its context. Its target antigen remains unknown. The input lacks base qualities; no much larger clone sits a single base away. This specimen's time point label, interpreted: cycle 1 day 1 (C1D1), immediately before nivolumab initiation. All trial patients had relapsed after autologous stem cell transplantation, with cohorts A, B and C differing in prior brentuximab vedotin exposure. CD4+ T cells were purified from thawed PBMCs by magnetic negative selection with a Miltenyi CD4+ T cell isolation kit. The trial cohort comprised around 60 patients with relapsed/refractory classical Hodgkin lymphoma whose best overall responses were complete response, partial response or progressive disease. In the multi-cohort phase II CheckMate 205 trial, trial patients received single-agent nivolumab. An independent review committee assessed best overall response using the 2007 International Working Group response criteria. Trial PBMCs were collected immediately before nivolumab initiation (C1D1) and during therapy at cycle 2 day 1 and cycle 4 day 1. Peripheral blood was collected in 8 mL Vacutainer Cell Preparation Tubes, from which PBMCs were isolated by centrifugation and then cryopreserved. Purified CD4+ and CD8+ fractions were prepared only for cases where an additional PBMC sample was available. Magnetically labelled cells were depleted on LS columns in a quadroMACS separator, and the flow-through was collected as the purified fraction.

Genomic DNA was extracted with the Qiagen DNeasy kit from unsorted PBMCs and from negatively selected CD4+ and CD8+ fractions. Amplification of TCR beta CDR3 regions was done by immunoSEQ multiplex PCR with primers that anneal to V and J segments. A synthetic immune receptor repertoire was used to minimize amplification bias, and remaining bias was computationally removed after sequencing. As for how the authors treated the data: Custom Python scripts were used to quantify repertoire diversity as the Shannon entropy index. The unsorted, CD4+ and CD8+ repertoires were each analyzed separately, with the exception of combined analyses, where CD4+ and CD8+ sequences were merged in silico. Clonal expansion was defined as a frequency increase of at least 2-fold after treatment compared with C1D1, and clones undetected at baseline were assigned a pseudocount of 0.5. Singleton clones were defined as clones with 0 or 1 copy at C1D1, and non-singleton clones were defined as clones with 2 or more copies. By matching protein sequences in sorted samples from the same patient, clones expanded in unsorted samples were annotated as CD4+, CD8+ or unknown. Wilcoxon tests on paired samples were used to test diversity changes from C1D1 to C4D1. The source is immuneACCESS, and TCRdb retained only in-frame sequences with V and J called. Part of the clones is not carried over; for the studies checked, unresolved V genes explain less than half of this, and the remainder is unexplained. V, J and clone size are taken as reported in that table, and D and trimming were inferred from the DNA itself. Counted in this sample were several thousand clones; approximately 90% of them appeared once. Of the sample, roughly 0.88% falls within the top ten clones.

This sample was included in a study of PD-1 blockade in classical Hodgkin lymphoma (dated by TCRdb to the early 2020s). As for the study more broadly: Nivolumab dosing was 3 mg/kg intravenously every 2 weeks, continuing until either disease progression or unacceptable toxicity. The study used TCR beta sequencing and CyTOF to define a peripheral blood immune signature of response to PD-1 blockade in classical Hodgkin lymphoma.

The germline V gene provides CDR1 SNHLY and CDR2 FYNNEI. Clipping removes 6 bases from V and 5 bases from J, with 8 as the unmatched junction base count. The CDR3 spans 15 residues, from the cysteine through the phenylalanine. CDR3 DNA only is kept here, 45 bases in frame from base 1. General study outcomes and caveats: Diversity was lower in patients who began nivolumab less than 1 year after ASCT, so these patients were left out of later analyses to avoid confounding by immune reconstitution. The study was limited to a single clinical trial cohort, and causes of repertoire differences, possibly disease activity or prior therapy, remained undefined. Newly diagnosed patients were reported to have lower baseline TCR diversity than healthy donors, and relapsed/refractory patients were reported to have lower baseline TCR diversity still. Among trial patients, those achieving complete response had baseline diversity similar to that of newly diagnosed patients, while diversity was significantly lower in partial responders and progressors. A significant rise by C4D1 was seen in CD4+ but not CD8+ TCR diversity (p=0.0027 vs p=0.16), with the rise being most apparent in complete responders (p=0.02).

Here the chain combines TRBV2 and TRBJ2-3; TRBD2 fits 10 bases in the junction. The specimen was CD4+ T cells from blood, collected at baseline. The TCR was taken from a human donor with classical Hodgkin lymphoma. The DNA sequence follows: TGTGCCAGCAGGGAATCTAGCGGGGGAGGAGATACGCAGTATTTT. This gives the protein CASRESSGGGDTQYF.